This is a list of T cell receptor beta chains from one sample in a study of T cells after yellow fever vaccination. A single record per CDR3 protein comes from TCRdb applying MiXCR to the 5' RACE reads. The sample has roughly 250,000 distinct CDR3 sequences, 10% to 15% seen once. The specimen was CD4+ T cells sorted from PBMCs, collected 45 days after the yellow fever booster vaccination. The receptors were sampled from a man aged 30 to 45 who received the YFV17D yellow fever vaccine. Each CDR3 is given with its conserved first and last residue. The D gene is left open where the match is weak. Not every row has a clone size; where given, it reads once, few, many or a size class.

D	J	V	size	DNA	CDR3
TRBD2	TRBJ2-1	TRBV4-1	-	TGCGCCAGCAGCCAAGACAGAAAGATTGGGCTAGCGGGATCGATTCACAATGAGCAGTTCTTC	CASSQDRKIGLAGSIHNEQFF
-	TRBJ2-1	TRBV12-3/TRBV12-4	few	TGTGCCAGCAGTCCCCCCTTGACCCCGAGCTCCTACAATGAGCAGTTCTTC	CASSPPLTPSSYNEQFF
-	TRBJ2-7	TRBV5-1	-	TGCGCCAGCCCCCTCCTGGACAGCTACGAGCAGTACTTC	CASPLLDSYEQYF
-	TRBJ2-2	TRBV28	-	TGTGCCAGCACCGCAGGGCCCGGGGAGCTGTTTTTT	CASTAGPGELFF
TRBD1	TRBJ2-4	TRBV29-1	many	TGCAGCGTTGAGCCACCAGGGGGTTCGGCAAACATTCAGTACTTC	CSVEPPGGSANIQYF
TRBD2	TRBJ2-3	TRBV20-1	-	TGCAGTGCCCCCAGGACTAGCGGGAGGCCCACAGATACGCAGTATTTT	CSAPRTSGRPTDTQYF
TRBD2	TRBJ2-7	TRBV3-1	few	TGTGCCAGCAGCCAAGGGGGCGGGAGGAGCTCCTACGAGCAGTACTTC	CASSQGGGRSSYEQYF
TRBD1	TRBJ2-6	TRBV14	few	TGTGCCAGCAGCCATAGACAGGGGGCCTATTCAGGGGCCAACGTCCTGACTTTC	CASSHRQGAYSGANVLTF
-	TRBJ2-4	TRBV10-1	-	TGCGCCAGCAGTGACAGCGGAGCCAAAAACATTCAGTACTTC	CASSDSGAKNIQYF
-	TRBJ2-1	TRBV7-9	-	TGTGCCAGCAGCTTTGTTATTCAGGGAACTGAGCAGTTCTTC	CASSFVIQGTEQFF
-	TRBJ2-5	TRBV4-2	-	TGTGCCAGCAGCCAGCCGGGGGAGACCCAGTACTTC	CASSQPGETQYF
TRBD1	TRBJ1-3	TRBV20-1	-	TGCAGTGGTCAAACCCCGGGACAGGGAAACACCATATATTTT	CSGQTPGQGNTIYF
-	TRBJ2-4	TRBV28	-	TGTGCCAGCAGTTTCGGGTCATCTGCATCCAAAAACATTCAGTACTTC	CASSFGSSASKNIQYF
-	TRBJ2-4	TRBV18	few	TGTGCCAGCTCACTACCCCCCAGAGCCAAAAACATTCAGTACTTC	CASSLPPRAKNIQYF
-	TRBJ2-3	TRBV5-1	-	TGCGCCAGCAGCTCGACGCAGGGCACAGATACGCAGTATTTT	CASSSTQGTDTQYF
TRBD2	TRBJ2-7	TRBV10-3	few	TGTGCCATCAGTACTAGCGGGACCTACGAGCAGTACTTC	CAISTSGTYEQYF
TRBD2	TRBJ2-7	TRBV7-2	-	TGTGCCAGCAGCTTAGGCGTGTGGCGGGAGCTGTACTTC	CASSLGVWRELYF
-	TRBJ2-3	TRBV7-2	few	TGTGCCAGCAGCTTACAGCCCCAAGATACGCAGTATTTT	CASSLQPQDTQYF
TRBD2	TRBJ2-1	TRBV4-2	-	TGTGCCAGCAGCCAAGAACTAGCGGGAGGGTCGAGTGAGCAGTTCTTC	CASSQELAGGSSEQFF
TRBD2	TRBJ2-7	TRBV5-1	few	TGCGCCAGCAGCTTGGGGCAGACTAGCGGGAGAAACGAGCAGTACTTC	CASSLGQTSGRNEQYF
-	TRBJ2-1	TRBV6-5	few	TGTGCCAGCAGTTCCCCGAGCTCCTTGTCGAACCCTGGCGAGCAGTTCTTC	CASSSPSSLSNPGEQFF
TRBD2	TRBJ2-7	TRBV10-2	-	TGCGCCAGCAGCTGGACTAGCGGATTATACGAGCAGTACTTC	CASSWTSGLYEQYF
-	TRBJ2-1	TRBV10-2	-	TGCGCCAGCACACAGGTAACCTACAATGAGCAGTTCTTC	CASTQVTYNEQFF
-	TRBJ2-2	TRBV29-1	few	TGCAGCGTTGGAAACACCGGGGAGCTGTTTTTT	CSVGNTGELFF
-	TRBJ2-7	TRBV20-1	-	TGCAGTGCTAGAACCCCAGACGAGCAGTACTTC	CSARTPDEQYF
TRBD2	TRBJ2-5	TRBV7-9	-	TGTGCCAGCAGCACTAGACTAGCGGGGCCCTCCCAAGAGACCCAGTACTTC	CASSTRLAGPSQETQYF
-	TRBJ2-3	TRBV7-9	few	TGTGCCAGCAGCTTAGCGGAGATTGTAGGCACAGATACGCAGTATTTT	CASSLAEIVGTDTQYF
TRBD1	TRBJ2-7	TRBV6-1	few	TGTGCCAGCATTCGGGACAGGGTACACTACGAGCAGTACTTC	CASIRDRVHYEQYF
-	TRBJ2-2	TRBV14	-	TGTGCCAGCAGCCAAATAGGTTACACCGGGGAGCTGTTTTTT	CASSQIGYTGELFF
TRBD1	TRBJ1-5	TRBV2	many	TGTGCCACCCAGGGACAGGGGGATTATCAGCCCCAGCATTTT	CATQGQGDYQPQHF
-	TRBJ2-5	TRBV20-1	-	TGCAGTGCTAGCTGGAAGACCCAGTACTTC	CSASWKTQYF
-	TRBJ2-7	TRBV5-1	-	TGCGCCAGCAGCCCAGGTACGGGGGTGGCAAGCGAGCAGTACTTC	CASSPGTGVASEQYF
-	TRBJ2-2	TRBV10-3	few	TGTGCCATCAGCCCTGGAGGGGAGCTGTTTTTT	CAISPGGELFF
TRBD2	TRBJ2-7	TRBV4-3	-	TGCGCCAGCAGCCAAGGGGCGGGGGGACTAGCCCCACAAGACTACGAGCAGTACTTC	CASSQGAGGLAPQDYEQYF
-	TRBJ2-1	TRBV20-1	many	TGCAGTGCTAGAGTGGGAGCCCAGGGTGAGCAGTTCTTC	CSARVGAQGEQFF
TRBD2	TRBJ2-5	TRBV20-1	-	TGCAGTGCTCCCCCGGGAGGGGAGACCCAGTACTTC	CSAPPGGETQYF
-	TRBJ1-1	TRBV6-5	-	TGTGCCAGCAGTTACTCGATAGGAACGGAAGCTTTCTTT	CASSYSIGTEAFF
-	TRBJ1-2	TRBV2	-	TGTGCCAGCAGTCCTGGCTACACCTTC	CASSPGYTF
-	TRBJ2-2	TRBV6-5	-	TGTGCCATCAAGAAGGACACCGGGGAGCTGTTTTTT	CAIKKDTGELFF
-	TRBJ1-2	TRBV4-3	few	TGCGCCAGCAGCCCCGGGGGGGCAGGCTTAGACTATGGCTACACCTTC	CASSPGGAGLDYGYTF
TRBD2	TRBJ2-5	TRBV10-2	many	TGCGCCAGCAGTGCGACTAGCGGGAGGCAAGAGACCCAGTACTTC	CASSATSGRQETQYF
-	TRBJ1-2	TRBV20-1	-	TGCAGTGCGAGCCTCGCAGGAAAAAACTATGGCTACACCTTC	CSASLAGKNYGYTF
TRBD1	TRBJ2-7	TRBV12-3/TRBV12-4	-	TGTGCCAGCAGTCCGGACAGGTCGGCAGCTGACGAGCAGTACTTC	CASSPDRSAADEQYF
-	TRBJ2-1	TRBV7-2	few	TGTGCCAGCAGCTTAGAACGGGAAGTGGGTAATGAGCAGTTCTTC	CASSLEREVGNEQFF
-	TRBJ2-5	TRBV29-1	few	TGCAGCGTGGGCCGGGACACTCAGACCCAGTACTTC	CSVGRDTQTQYF
TRBD2	TRBJ2-5	TRBV20-1	-	TGCAGTGGATCTCCGGGAGGTGTGGCAGGAGAGACCCAGTACTTC	CSGSPGGVAGETQYF
TRBD1	TRBJ1-1	TRBV20-1	few	TGCAGTGCTAGGGGGCAGGGGGGGAACGCTTTCTTT	CSARGQGGNAFF
-	TRBJ2-5	TRBV7-2	-	TGTGCCAGCAGCTCCCCACTCCCTTCGACCCAGTACTTC	CASSSPLPSTQYF
-	TRBJ2-7	TRBV28	-	TGTGCCAGCCTACAGGTGATGTCCTACGAGCAGTACTTC	CASLQVMSYEQYF
TRBD2	TRBJ2-7	TRBV5-1	many	TGCGCCAGCAGCTCCGGGACTAGCGGCTACGAGCAGTACTTC	CASSSGTSGYEQYF
TRBD2	TRBJ2-5	TRBV20-1	few	TGCAGTGCTATCGGGACTAGCGGGAGGATACAAGAGACCCAGTACTTC	CSAIGTSGRIQETQYF
-	TRBJ2-7	TRBV28	few	TGTGCCAGCAGCAAGTTGGGTGAGCAGTACTTC	CASSKLGEQYF